These 23 T cell receptor beta chains came from one sample sequenced in a study of neoadjuvant nivolumab and ipilimumab in lung cancer. Generated by immunoSEQ multiplex PCR, the TCRdb table keeps only in-frame clones and is missing some. The sample shows 15,000 to 20,000 clones, about 90% of them seen only once. Sequencing was performed on peripheral blood, taken before neoadjuvant nivolumab, alone or with ipilimumab. The source of these receptors is an adult with non-small cell lung cancer.

This clone was observed a handful of times. The V gene is TRBV10-3, the J gene TRBJ2-1, with TRBD2 matching 8 bases. V gave up 5 bases and J gave up 5 bases; unmatched junction bases: 8. This CDR3 is 15 amino acids long. CDR1 is ENHRY, CDR2 SYGVKD, per germline. The CDR3 region is CAISPVGLGDNEQFF. The DNA of the CDR3 is TGTGCCATCAGTCCGGTGGGACTAGGAGACAATGAGCAGTTCTTC.

The rearrangement uses TRBV18 and TRBJ1-1; 10 bases match TRBD1. The CDR3 runs 16 residues. Trimming removed 5 bases from V and 0 bases from J; junction bases left unmatched: 6. Looked up from germline, CDR1 is KGHSH and CDR2 is LQKENI. The DNA of the CDR3 is TGTGCCAGCTCAGGGACAGGGGCTAATATGAACACTGAAGCTTTCTTT. Translating gives CASSGTGANMNTEAFF.

This chain connects TRBV18 to TRBJ2-5; TRBD2 matches at 7 bases. Germline V gives CDR1 KGHSH, CDR2 LQKENI. The CDR3 totals 16 residues. V dropped 4 bases and J dropped 4; count of bases not matched to a gene: 12. The CDR3 nucleotides read TGTGCCAGCTCACGGGGGAGAGCGGGATCGGGAGAGACCCAGTACTTC. Translating it yields CASSRGRAGSGETQYF.

The chain uses TRBV28 and TRBJ1-5, with D hard to call. CDR1 and CDR2 from the germline V gene are MDHEN and SYDVKM. The CDR3 consists of 16 residues. The germline V and J ends were trimmed by 2 bases and 2 bases, with 13 bases remaining between them. CDR3 amino acids: CASSLEGTTGNQPQHF. CDR3 bases: TGTGCCAGCAGTTTAGAGGGAACGACGGGCAATCAGCCCCAGCATTTT.

This sequence joins TRBV20-1 and TRBJ1-2; D is possibly TRBD1 (5 bases). Germline V lookup: CDR1 DFQATT, CDR2 SNEGSKA (reference sequence). CDR3 length equals 11 residues. This CDR3 is CSTDSVYGYTF. The CDR3 nucleotides read TGCAGCACTGACAGCGTCTATGGCTACACCTTC.

This clone was counted once. The chain links TRBV7-9 to TRBJ2-1; possibly TRBD1 or TRBD2 for D (8 bases each). CDR1 is SEHNR, CDR2 FQNEAQ, per germline (reference sequence). The length of the CDR3 is 17 residues. Deletions cut 5 bases from V and 7 bases from J, with 24 bases between. In DNA form, the CDR3 reads TGTGCCAGCAGCCCCCGGGACAGGATGAGCGGGAGAAATGAGCAGTTCTTC. It encodes CASSPRDRMSGRNEQFF.

V and J are TRBV7-6 and TRBJ1-4; TRBD1 might be the D (6 bases). V lost 3 bases and J lost 6, with 11 bases in between. There are 14 residues in the CDR3. The V gene's germline CDR1 is SGHVS and CDR2 FNYEAQ. DNA of the CDR3: TGTGCCAGCAGCTTGCGCAGGGGAGATGAAAAACTGTTTTTT. Translated, it gives CASSLRRGDEKLFF.

The rearrangement links TRBV6-1 to TRBJ1-2; no clear D gene. V was cut by 1 base and J by 8 bases, with 11 bases left in between. The CDR3 runs 13 residues. The germline CDR1 and CDR2 sequences are MNHNS and SASEGT. The chain's CDR3 is CASSEGRYWGYTF. CDR3 in DNA: TGTGCCAGCAGTGAAGGCCGGTACTGGGGCTACACCTTC.

This chain connects TRBV9 to TRBJ1-2; the match to TRBD1 covers 9 bases. Germline trimming cut 3 bases from V and 8 bases from J; bases unmatched to any gene: 5. This CDR3 comprises 13 residues. Germline loops: CDR1 SGDLS, CDR2 YYNGEE. The chain's CDR3 is CASSAGQGEGYTF. The CDR3 bases are TGTGCCAGCAGCGCGGGACAGGGCGAAGGCTACACCTTC.

This rearrangement joins TRBV5-5 to TRBJ1-2; D is possibly TRBD1 (6 bases). Trimming cost V 0 bases and J 8 bases, with 14 bases left between them. This CDR3 contains 14 residues. CDR1 is SGHKS and CDR2 is YYEKEE in the germline V gene (reference sequence). The CDR3 nucleotides read TGTGCCAGCAGCTTGGCCGTCAGGGGTGACGGCTACACCTTC. This encodes CASSLAVRGDGYTF. Variable domain in full (rest from reference TRBV5-5 and TRBJ1-2): DAGVTQSPTHLIKTRGQQVTLRCSPISGHKSVSWYQQVLGQGPQFIFQYYEKEERGRGNFPDRFSARQFPNYSSELNVNALLLGDSALYLCASSLAVRGDGYTFGSGTRLTVV.

The rearrangement joins TRBV19 to TRBJ2-6; D possibly matches TRBD1 or TRBD2 (5 bases each). The CDR3 totals 16 residues. V lost 5 bases and J 1 base, leaving 12 bases between the germline ends. Germline V gene lookup returns CDR1 LNHDA and CDR2 SQIVND (reference sequence). DNA of the CDR3: TGTGCCAGTAGTGTTACAGGAGGATCTGGGGCCAACGTCCTGACTTTC. Protein sequence: CASSVTGGSGANVLTF.

The chain links TRBV2 to TRBJ2-1; D may correspond to TRBD1 or TRBD2 (7 bases each). The CDR3 loop spans 14 amino acids. Germline assignment: CDR1 SNHLY and CDR2 FYNNEI. V was shortened by 7 bases and J by 4 bases, with 14 bases between the two germline ends. CDR3 sequence reads: CASKLQGGYNEQFF. DNA of the CDR3: TGTGCCAGCAAATTGCAGGGGGGGTACAATGAGCAGTTCTTC.

The V gene is TRBV14, the J gene TRBJ2-7; D is uncertain. The CDR3 covers 15 residues. Trimming shortened V by 0 bases and J by 2 bases, and 11 bases separated the two germline ends. Per the germline V gene, CDR1 is SGHDN and CDR2 is FVKESK. The CDR3 DNA follows: TGTGCCAGCAGCCAAGATAACCCCCGGGCCTACGAGCAGTACTTC. It codes for CASSQDNPRAYEQYF.

CDR3 coding DNA: TGTGCCAGCACCTACGGGGCATTGAACTATGGCTACACCTTC. Its translation: CASTYGALNYGYTF. The rearrangement links TRBV6-5 to TRBJ1-2, with D perhaps TRBD1 (5 bases). CDR3 size: 14 residues. CDR1 and CDR2 from the germline V gene are MNHEY and SVGAGI. V dropped 7 bases and J dropped 2 bases, with 14 bases sitting between them.

This chain links TRBV14 with TRBJ2-7; 7 nucleotides align to TRBD1. After removal of 0 bases from V and 2 bases from J, the junction contained 4 bases not matched to a gene. Germline V gene lookup returns CDR1 SGHDN and CDR2 FVKESK. CDR3 length: 15 residues. CDR3 in DNA: TGTGCCAGCAGCCAAGATTTGGACAGGACCTACGAGCAGTACTTC. Its translation is CASSQDLDRTYEQYF. Complete variable domain (other parts from reference TRBV14 and TRBJ2-7): EAGVTQFPSHSVIEKGQTVTLRCDPISGHDNLYWYRRVMGKEIKFLLHFVKESKQDESGMPNNRFLAERTGGTYSTLKVQPAELEDSGVYFCASSQDLDRTYEQYFGPGTRLTVT.

The chain joins TRBV11-1 to TRBJ2-4; D may be TRBD1 (6 bases). This CDR3 contains 15 residues. Germline values: CDR1 SGHAT, CDR2 FQDESV (reference sequence). Trimming pared 2 bases from V and 2 bases from J, leaving 10 bases between. CDR3 residues: CASSLQQGSKNIQYF. CDR3 DNA sequence: TGTGCCAGCAGCTTACAACAGGGTTCCAAAAACATTCAGTACTTC. Complete variable domain (other parts from reference TRBV11-1 and TRBJ2-4): EAEVAQSPRYKITEKSQAVAFWCDPISGHATLYWYRQILGQGPELLVQFQDESVVDDSQLPKDRFSAERLKGVDSTLKIQPAELGDSAMYLCASSLQQGSKNIQYFGAGTRLSVL.

The gene calls are TRBV5-1 and TRBJ2-1; 8 bases are shared with TRBD1. The length of the CDR3 is 16 residues. Trimming at V came to 4 bases and at J to 0 bases, leaving 6 bases not matched to a gene. The germline CDR1 and CDR2 sequences are SGHRS and YFSETQ. The CDR3 DNA follows: TGCGCCAGCAGCCTGACAGGGGCTAGCTCCTACAATGAGCAGTTCTTC. Translating it yields CASSLTGASSYNEQFF.

The gene calls are TRBV5-6 and TRBJ1-4; 7 bases are a match to TRBD1. The V segment lost 4 bases and the J segment 7 bases; nucleotides outside the gene matches: 7. The CDR3 covers 14 residues. Per germline, CDR1 SGHDT and CDR2 YYEEEE. CDR3 amino acids: CASSVRGGREKLFF. CDR3 DNA: TGTGCCAGCAGCGTCAGGGGGGGGCGTGAAAAACTGTTTTTT. The full variable domain, completed using reference TRBV5-6 and TRBJ1-4, is DAGVTQSPTHLIKTRGQQVTLRCSPKSGHDTVSWYQQALGQGPQFIFQYYEEEERQRGNFPDRFSGHQFPNYSSELNVNALLLGDSALYLCASSVRGGREKLFFGSGTQLSVL.

J is TRBJ1-2 and V is TRBV30; D perhaps matches TRBD1 (5 bases). Between the trimmed V and J ends, which lost 0 bases and 4 bases, there was a span of 12 bases. This CDR3 contains 14 residues. Germline V lookup: CDR1 GTSNPN, CDR2 SVGIG (reference sequence). The CDR3 is CAWSVHRTSYGYTF. The DNA for the CDR3 is TGTGCCTGGAGTGTACATCGGACAAGCTATGGCTACACCTTC.

The chain uses TRBV5-4 and TRBJ2-3; D is uncertain. Trimming took 0 bases from V and 5 from J, leaving 4 bases between them. CDR1 and CDR2 from the germline V gene are SGHNT and YYREEE (reference sequence). The CDR3 is 12 amino acids. CDR3 amino acids: CASSLEIDTQYF. In DNA form, the CDR3 reads TGTGCCAGCAGCTTGGAGATAGATACGCAGTATTTT.

The chain joins TRBV2 to TRBJ1-2; the D gene is possibly TRBD1 (5 bases). This CDR3 is 13 amino acids long. V dropped 1 base and J dropped 13 bases, with 16 bases sitting between them. Germline loops: CDR1 SNHLY, CDR2 FYNNEI. CDR3 loop: CASSEGPDSLATF. The CDR3, as DNA: TGTGCCAGCAGTGAAGGGCCCGACAGTTTAGCCACCTTC.

The V gene is TRBV10-3, the J gene TRBJ1-1, with D possibly matching TRBD1 (5 bases). CDR3 length equals 12 residues. CDR1 ENHRY and CDR2 SYGVKD come from the germline V gene. Trimming stripped 4 bases from V and 5 bases from J, with 8 bases between. The CDR3 DNA follows: TGTGCCATCAGTGGGGGGGGAACTGAAGCTTTCTTT. Encoded protein: CAISGGGTEAFF.

The rearrangement joins TRBV30 to TRBJ2-3, with TRBD2 identical over 9 bases. Looked up from germline, CDR1 is GTSNPN and CDR2 is SVGIG (reference sequence). The CDR3 contains 15 residues. J lost 3 bases, V lost 2 bases, and 6 bases had no gene match. CDR3 nucleotides: TGTGCCTGGAGTCCCAGCGGGAGGTTGACAGATACGCAGTATTTT. It codes for CAWSPSGRLTDTQYF.